The 4 T cell receptor beta chains presented below share a single source sample, sequenced in a study of T cell repertoires in cytomegalovirus infection. Via MiXCR, TCRdb re-called the reads, giving one row per CDR3 protein. The sample records 560,000 or so distinct CDR3 sequences, 16% being singletons. Sample: CD8+ T cells from PBMCs. The receptors come from a human donor in good health (CMV status not recorded). Some clones in this sample may be carry-over from other donors' samples.

The chain combines TRBV9 with TRBJ1-3; tentatively, D is TRBD1 (5 bases). This CDR3 is 14 amino acids long. Germline values: CDR1 SGDLS, CDR2 YYNGEE. V dropped 0 bases and J dropped 3 bases, with 7 bases sitting between them. The DNA for the CDR3 is TGTGCCAGCAGCGTAGGGGACCGTGGAAACACCATATATTTT. It translates to CASSVGDRGNTIYF.

This clonotype was observed many times. The chain has TRBV5-1 and TRBJ2-5, with TRBD1 matching 8 bases. CDR1 and CDR2 from the germline V gene are SGHRS and YFSETQ. V lost 4 bases, J lost 2 bases, and 7 bases stayed unmatched. This CDR3 region has 15 residues. CDR3 loop: CASSIDRGTQETQYF. In nucleotides, the CDR3 is TGCGCCAGCAGCATCGACAGGGGCACTCAAGAGACCCAGTACTTC.

This clonotype showed up just a few times. The chain carries TRBV28 and TRBJ1-5, with 9 positions matching TRBD1. Germline V CDR1 and CDR2: MDHEN, SYDVKM. The CDR3 is 15 amino acids. V lost 7 bases, J lost 0 bases, and 4 bases stayed unmatched. The CDR3 is CASNPGQGSNQPQHF. DNA of the CDR3: TGTGCCAGCAACCCGGGACAGGGTAGCAATCAGCCCCAGCATTTT.

This clonotype was seen a single time. As the CDR3 is not closed by the conserved phenylalanine or tryptophan, this likely results from a read error. The J gene is TRBJ2-5, the V gene TRBV5-1; 10 bases align to TRBD2. The CDR3 loop spans 18 amino acids. Trimming at V came to 2 bases and at J to 4 bases, leaving 14 bases not matched to a gene. Per the germline V gene, CDR1 is SGHRS and CDR2 is YFSETQ. CDR3: CASSFSEAGGPGVETQYL. The CDR3 nucleotides are TGCGCCAGCAGCTTTTCGGAAGCGGGAGGGCCAGGTGTAGAGACCCAGTACTTA.